This T cell receptor (beta chain) was profiled in a study of cytomegalovirus exposure and HLA in healthy donors. Across the study: For the approximately 420 genotyped donors, 80% to 90% fell within the Caucasian-associated ancestry cluster. Broader study findings: In a later analysis, HLA-C alleles had the fewest associated TCRs, DRB1 alleles the most.

Germline lookup yields CDR1 GTSNPN and CDR2 SVGIG (reference sequence). Trimming took 5 bases from V and 3 from J, leaving 11 bases between them. CDR3 size: 13 residues. Primers: 60 Vbeta forward and 13 Jbeta reverse. Original analysis: Some 12 million shared chains were among the about 80 million unique TCR beta chains that a later analysis counted. Profiled with immunoSEQ multiplex PCR; TCRdb holds only in-frame clones, not every one. The V and J calls and clone size were taken over from that table, and D and trimming were inferred from the DNA. The sample lists about 120,000 clones, 75% occurring once. This clone was observed a handful of times. What it binds is unknown.

Sequencing was done on a sample of PBMCs. The TCR originated in a woman between 35 and 50 years old in good health and CMV-seropositive. V is TRBV30 and J is TRBJ1-5, with TRBD1 as a possible D gene (5 bases). The CDR3 DNA reads TGTGCCTGGTGCCAGGGATTCAATCAGCCCCAGCATTTT. Protein sequence: CAWCQGFNQPQHF.